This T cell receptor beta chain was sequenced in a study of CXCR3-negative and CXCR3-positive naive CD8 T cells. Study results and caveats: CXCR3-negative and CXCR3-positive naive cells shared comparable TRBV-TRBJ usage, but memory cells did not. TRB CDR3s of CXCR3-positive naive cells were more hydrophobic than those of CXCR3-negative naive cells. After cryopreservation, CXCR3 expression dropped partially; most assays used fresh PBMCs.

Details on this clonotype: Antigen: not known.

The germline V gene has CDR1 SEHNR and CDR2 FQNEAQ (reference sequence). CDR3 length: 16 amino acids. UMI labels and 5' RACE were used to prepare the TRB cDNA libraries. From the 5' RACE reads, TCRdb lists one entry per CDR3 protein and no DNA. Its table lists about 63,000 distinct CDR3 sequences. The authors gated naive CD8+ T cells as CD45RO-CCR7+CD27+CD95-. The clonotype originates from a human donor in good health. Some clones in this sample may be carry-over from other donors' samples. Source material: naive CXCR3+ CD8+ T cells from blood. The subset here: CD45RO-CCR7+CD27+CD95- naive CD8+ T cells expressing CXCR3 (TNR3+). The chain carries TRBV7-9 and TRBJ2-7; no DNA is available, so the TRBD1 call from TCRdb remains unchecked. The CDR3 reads CASSSSFGRVPYEQYF.